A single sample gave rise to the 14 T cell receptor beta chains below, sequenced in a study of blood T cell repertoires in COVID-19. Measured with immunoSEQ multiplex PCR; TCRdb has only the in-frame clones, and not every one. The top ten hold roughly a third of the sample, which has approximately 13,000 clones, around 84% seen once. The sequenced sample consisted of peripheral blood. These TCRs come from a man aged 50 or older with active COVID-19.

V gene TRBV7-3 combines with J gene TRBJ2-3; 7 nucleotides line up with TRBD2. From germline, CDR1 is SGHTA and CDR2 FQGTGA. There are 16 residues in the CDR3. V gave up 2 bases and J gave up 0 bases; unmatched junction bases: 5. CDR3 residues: CASSLGTGGSTDTQYF. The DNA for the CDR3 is TGTGCCAGCAGCTTAGGAACGGGAGGTAGCACAGATACGCAGTATTTT.

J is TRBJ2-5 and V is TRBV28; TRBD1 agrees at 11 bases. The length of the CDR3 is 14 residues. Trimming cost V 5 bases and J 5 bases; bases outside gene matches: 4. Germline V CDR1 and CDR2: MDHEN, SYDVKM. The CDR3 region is CASSLDRGRETQYF. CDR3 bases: TGTGCCAGCAGTCTGGACAGGGGGCGGGAGACCCAGTACTTC.

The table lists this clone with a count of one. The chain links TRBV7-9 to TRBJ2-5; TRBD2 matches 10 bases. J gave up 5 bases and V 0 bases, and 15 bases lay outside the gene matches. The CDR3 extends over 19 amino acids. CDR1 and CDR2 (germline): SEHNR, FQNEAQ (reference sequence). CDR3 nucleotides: TGTGCCAGCAGCTTAGCGAGGGCGGCTAGCGGGAGTTTAACGGAGACCCAGTACTTC. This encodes CASSLARAASGSLTETQYF.

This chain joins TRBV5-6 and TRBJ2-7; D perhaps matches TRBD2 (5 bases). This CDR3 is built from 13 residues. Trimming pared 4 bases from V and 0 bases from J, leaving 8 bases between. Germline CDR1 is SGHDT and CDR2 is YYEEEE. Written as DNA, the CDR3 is TGTGCCAGCAGCCCTGGGAGCTCCTACGAGCAGTACTTC. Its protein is CASSPGSSYEQYF.

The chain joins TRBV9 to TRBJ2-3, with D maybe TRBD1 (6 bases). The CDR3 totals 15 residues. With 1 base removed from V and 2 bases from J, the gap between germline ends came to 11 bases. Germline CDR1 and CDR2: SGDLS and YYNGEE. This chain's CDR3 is CASSVSGTTTDTQYF. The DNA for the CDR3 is TGTGCCAGCAGCGTATCCGGGACAACCACAGATACGCAGTATTTT.

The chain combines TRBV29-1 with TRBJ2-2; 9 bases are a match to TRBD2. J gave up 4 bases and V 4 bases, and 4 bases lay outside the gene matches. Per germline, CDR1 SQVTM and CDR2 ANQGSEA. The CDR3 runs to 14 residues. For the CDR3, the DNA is TGCAGCGTTGCTGGGACTAGCTTCACCGGGGAGCTGTTTTTT. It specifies CSVAGTSFTGELFF.

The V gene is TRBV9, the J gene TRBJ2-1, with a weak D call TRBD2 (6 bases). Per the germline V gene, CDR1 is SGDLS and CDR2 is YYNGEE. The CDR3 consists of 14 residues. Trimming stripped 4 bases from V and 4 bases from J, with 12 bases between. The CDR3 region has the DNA TGTGCCAGCAGCTCCCGACTAGAATACAATGAGCAGTTCTTC. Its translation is CASSSRLEYNEQFF.

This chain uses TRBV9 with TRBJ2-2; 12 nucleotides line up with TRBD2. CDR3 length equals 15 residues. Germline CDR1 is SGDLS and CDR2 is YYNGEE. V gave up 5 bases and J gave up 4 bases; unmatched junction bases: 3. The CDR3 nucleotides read TGTGCCAGCAGAGGGACTAGCGGGCTCACCGGGGAGCTGTTTTTT. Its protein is CASRGTSGLTGELFF.

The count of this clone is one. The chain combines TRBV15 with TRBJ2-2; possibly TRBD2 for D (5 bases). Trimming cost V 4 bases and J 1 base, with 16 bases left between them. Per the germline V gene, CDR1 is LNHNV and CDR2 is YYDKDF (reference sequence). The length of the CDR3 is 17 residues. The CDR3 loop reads CATSISLVGVNTGELFF. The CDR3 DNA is TGTGCCACCAGCATATCCCTGGTGGGAGTGAACACCGGGGAGCTGTTTTTT.

The CDR3: CASSPRGGRETQYF. CDR3 nucleotide sequence: TGTGCCAGCAGCCCACGGGGGGGGCGAGAGACCCAGTACTTC. This chain joins TRBV9 and TRBJ2-5; 8 bases are shared with TRBD2. The CDR3 length is 14 residues. Germline lookup yields CDR1 SGDLS and CDR2 YYNGEE. Germline trimming cut 4 bases from V and 4 bases from J; bases unmatched to any gene: 6.

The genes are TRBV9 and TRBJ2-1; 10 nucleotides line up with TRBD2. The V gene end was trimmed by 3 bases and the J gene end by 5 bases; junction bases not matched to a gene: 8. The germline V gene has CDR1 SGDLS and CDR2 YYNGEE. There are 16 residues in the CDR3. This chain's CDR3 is CASSASGTSEHNEQFF. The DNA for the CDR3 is TGTGCCAGCAGCGCCTCCGGGACTAGCGAACACAATGAGCAGTTCTTC. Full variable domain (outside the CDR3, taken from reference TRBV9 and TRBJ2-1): DSGVTQTPKHLITATGQRVTLRCSPRSGDLSVYWYQQSLDQGLQFLIQYYNGEERAKGNILERFSAQQFPDLHSELNLSSLELGDSALYFCASSASGTSEHNEQFFGPGTRLTVL.

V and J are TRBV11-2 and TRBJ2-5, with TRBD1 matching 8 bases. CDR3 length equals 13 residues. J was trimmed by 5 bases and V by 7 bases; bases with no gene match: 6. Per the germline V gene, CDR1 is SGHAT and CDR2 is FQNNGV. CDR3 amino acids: CASTEDRVETQYF. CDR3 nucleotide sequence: TGTGCCAGCACCGAGGACAGGGTGGAGACCCAGTACTTC.

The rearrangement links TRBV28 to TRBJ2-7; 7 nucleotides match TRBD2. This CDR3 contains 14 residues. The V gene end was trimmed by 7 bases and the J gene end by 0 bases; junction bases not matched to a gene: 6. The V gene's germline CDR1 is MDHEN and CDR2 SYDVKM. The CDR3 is CASKGSGTSYEQYF. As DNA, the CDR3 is TGTGCCAGCAAAGGGAGCGGGACCTCCTACGAGCAGTACTTC.

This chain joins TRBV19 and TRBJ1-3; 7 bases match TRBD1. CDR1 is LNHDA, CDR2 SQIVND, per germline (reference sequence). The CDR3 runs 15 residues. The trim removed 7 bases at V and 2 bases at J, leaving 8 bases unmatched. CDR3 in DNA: TGTGCCAGTACCGCATCCGGGACAGCTGGAAACACCATATATTTT. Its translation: CASTASGTAGNTIYF.